This note documents a single T cell receptor beta chain sequence. Antigen specificity is unknown. The data were obtained in a study of OX40 agonist ivuxolimab in advanced cancers. Study context: Earlier anti-PD-1, anti-PD-L1 or anti-CTLA-4 therapy was permitted; over 35% had received some. One patient with hepatocellular carcinoma and two with cutaneous melanoma, three in all, had partial responses.

Clones were sequenced by immunoSEQ multiplex PCR, and TCRdb holds only the in-frame ones, with some missing. The sample has around 15,000 clones, 85% to 90% seen once. Points from the study as a whole: Averaged across samples, CD8+ T cells carried more expanded clones than CD4+ did.

The sequenced sample was CD4+ or CD8+ T cells sorted from blood, obtained in a trial of the OX40 agonist ivuxolimab. The TCR originated in an adult with an advanced solid tumor such as melanoma, head and neck, liver or kidney cancer.

The CDR3 reads CASSIGTYEQYF. The CDR3 bases are TGTGCCAGCAGCATTGGGACCTACGAGCAGTACTTC. The chain uses TRBV11-2 and TRBJ2-7; D ambiguous. Looked up from germline, CDR1 is SGHAT and CDR2 is FQNNGV. With 5 bases removed from V and 2 bases from J, the gap between germline ends came to 7 bases. The CDR3 covers 12 residues.